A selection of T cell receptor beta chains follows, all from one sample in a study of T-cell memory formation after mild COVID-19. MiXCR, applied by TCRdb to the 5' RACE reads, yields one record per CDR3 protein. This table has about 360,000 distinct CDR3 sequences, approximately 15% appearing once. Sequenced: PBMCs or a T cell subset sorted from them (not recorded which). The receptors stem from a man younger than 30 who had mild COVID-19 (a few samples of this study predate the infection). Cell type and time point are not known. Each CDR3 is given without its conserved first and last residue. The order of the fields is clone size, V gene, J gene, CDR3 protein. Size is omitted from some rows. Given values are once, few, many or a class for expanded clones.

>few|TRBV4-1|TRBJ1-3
ASSQGGSYSGNTIY
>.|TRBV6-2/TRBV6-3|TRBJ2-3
ASSFHRLAGARRSTDTQY
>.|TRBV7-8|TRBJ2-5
ASSHMGGEETQY
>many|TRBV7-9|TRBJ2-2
ASSLARTGVWAGELF
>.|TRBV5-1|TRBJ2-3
ASSSPGVDTQY
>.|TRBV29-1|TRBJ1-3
SVEDQGRPQFSGNTIY
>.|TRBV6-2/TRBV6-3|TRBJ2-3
ASSSTGLAGATDTQY
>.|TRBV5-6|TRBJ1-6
ASSLKLGSGNSPLH
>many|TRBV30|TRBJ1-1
AWSGPPNRIGAF
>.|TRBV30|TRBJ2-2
AWTRGGELF
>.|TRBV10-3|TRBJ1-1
APTGQGENTEAF
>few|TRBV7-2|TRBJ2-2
ASIDRGTDTGELF
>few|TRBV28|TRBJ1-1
ASSLSGGANTEAF
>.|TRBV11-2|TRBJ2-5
ASSFRDRSFYSRQETQY
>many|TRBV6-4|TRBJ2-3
ASSEGAGAADTQY
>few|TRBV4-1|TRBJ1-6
ASSPGPSPLH
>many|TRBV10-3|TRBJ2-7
AISEGTGYVGYEQY
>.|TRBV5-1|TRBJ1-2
ASSFGPGPLDGYT
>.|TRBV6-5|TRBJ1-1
ASSSGGYLTEAF
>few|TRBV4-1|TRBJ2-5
ASSHGLAGVETQY
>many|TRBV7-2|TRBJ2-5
ASSQTSGAGETQY
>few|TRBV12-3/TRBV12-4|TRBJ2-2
ASNSMTDSTGELF
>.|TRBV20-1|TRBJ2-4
SARLAGAKNIQY
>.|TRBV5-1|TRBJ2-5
ASSTTQGKETQY
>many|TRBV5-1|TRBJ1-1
ASSLAGQGAISAF
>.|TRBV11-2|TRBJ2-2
ASGSRGRFAGELF
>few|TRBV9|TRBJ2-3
ASTAGPSDGDTQY
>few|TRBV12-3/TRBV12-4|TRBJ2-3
ASSKELGVADTQY
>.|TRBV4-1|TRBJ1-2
ASSQGQLSNYGYT
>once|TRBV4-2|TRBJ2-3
ASSQDWGAGGTDTQY
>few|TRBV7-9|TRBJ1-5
ASSLSVSNQPQH
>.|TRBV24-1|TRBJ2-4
ATSDADRVNIQY
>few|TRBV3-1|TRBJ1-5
ASSQGTYQPQH
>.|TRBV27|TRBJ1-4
ASRPDGPRGKLF
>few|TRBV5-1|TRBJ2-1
ASSLGGGENEQF
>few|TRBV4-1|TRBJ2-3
ASRDDRSTDTQY
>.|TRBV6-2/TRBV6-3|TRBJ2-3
ASRLAGGDTQY
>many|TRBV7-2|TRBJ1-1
ASSLGPSNTEAF
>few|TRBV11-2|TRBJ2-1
ASSFGGHEQF
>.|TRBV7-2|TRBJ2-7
ASSLEDSLVEQY
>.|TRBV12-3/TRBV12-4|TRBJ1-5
ASSLTLPDQPQH
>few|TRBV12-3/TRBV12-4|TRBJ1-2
ASSQTGTGSTYGYT
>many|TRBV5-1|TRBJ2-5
ASSGRNIQETQY
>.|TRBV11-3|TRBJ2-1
ASSLAGGPPYNEQF
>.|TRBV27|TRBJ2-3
ASSLLGTSIADTQY
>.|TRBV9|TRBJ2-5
ASSVDPVQETQY